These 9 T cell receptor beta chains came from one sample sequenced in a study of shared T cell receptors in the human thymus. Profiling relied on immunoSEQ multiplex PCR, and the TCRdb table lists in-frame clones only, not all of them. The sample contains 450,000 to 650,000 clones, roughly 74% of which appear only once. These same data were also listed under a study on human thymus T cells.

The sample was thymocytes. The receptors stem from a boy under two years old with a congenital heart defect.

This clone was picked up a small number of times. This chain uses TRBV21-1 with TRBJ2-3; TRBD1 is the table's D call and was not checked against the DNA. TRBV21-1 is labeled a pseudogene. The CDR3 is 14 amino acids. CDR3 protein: CASSKQDSTDTQYF. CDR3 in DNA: TGTGCCAGCAGCAAACAGGATAGCACAGATACGCAGTATTTT.

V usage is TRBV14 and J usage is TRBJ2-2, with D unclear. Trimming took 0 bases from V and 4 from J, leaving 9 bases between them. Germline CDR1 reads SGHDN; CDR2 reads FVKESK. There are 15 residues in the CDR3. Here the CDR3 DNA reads TGTGCCAGCAGCCAAGATCGAGTCCCCACCGGGGAGCTGTTTTTT. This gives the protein CASSQDRVPTGELFF.

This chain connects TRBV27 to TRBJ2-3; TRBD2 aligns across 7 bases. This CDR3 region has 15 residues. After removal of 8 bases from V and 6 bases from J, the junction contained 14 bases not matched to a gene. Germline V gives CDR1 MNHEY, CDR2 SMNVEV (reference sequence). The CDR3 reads CASWGGSHDGDTQYF. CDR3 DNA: TGTGCCAGCTGGGGAGGGTCTCACGATGGGGATACGCAGTATTTT.

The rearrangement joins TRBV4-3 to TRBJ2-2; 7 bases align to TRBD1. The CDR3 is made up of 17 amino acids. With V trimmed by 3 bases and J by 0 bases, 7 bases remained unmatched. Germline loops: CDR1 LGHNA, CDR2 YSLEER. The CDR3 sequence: CASSQARQGSNTGELFF. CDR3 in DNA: TGCGCCAGCAGCCAGGCAAGACAGGGCTCGAACACCGGGGAGCTGTTTTTT.

The CDR3: CAITREGRLAGGPSSYEQYF. CDR3 sequence (DNA): TGTGCCATCACCCGAGAGGGGCGACTAGCGGGAGGGCCGAGCTCCTACGAGCAGTACTTC. This chain connects TRBV10-3 to TRBJ2-7, with 14 bases lining up with TRBD2. V trimming: 7 bases; J trimming: 0 bases; junction bases outside the gene matches: 17. The CDR3 has 20 residues. Germline CDR1 ENHRY, CDR2 SYGVKD.

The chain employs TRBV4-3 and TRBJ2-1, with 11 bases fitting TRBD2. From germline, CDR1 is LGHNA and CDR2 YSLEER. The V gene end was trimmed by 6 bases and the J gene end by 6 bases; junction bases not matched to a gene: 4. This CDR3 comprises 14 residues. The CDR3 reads CASSSGTSGNEQFF. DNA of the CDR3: TGCGCCAGCAGTTCCGGGACTAGCGGCAATGAGCAGTTCTTC.

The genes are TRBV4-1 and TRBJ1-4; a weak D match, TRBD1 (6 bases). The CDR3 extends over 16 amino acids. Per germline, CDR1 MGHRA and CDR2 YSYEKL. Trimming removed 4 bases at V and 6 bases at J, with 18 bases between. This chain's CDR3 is CASSREAGTTDEKLFF. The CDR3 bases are TGCGCCAGCAGCCGCGAAGCCGGGACAACGGATGAAAAACTGTTTTTT.

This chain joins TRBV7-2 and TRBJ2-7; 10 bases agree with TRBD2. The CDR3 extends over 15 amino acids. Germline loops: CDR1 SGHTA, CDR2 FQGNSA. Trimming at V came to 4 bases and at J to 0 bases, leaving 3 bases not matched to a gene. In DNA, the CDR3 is TGTGCCAGCAGCTGGGGACTAGCGTCCTCCTACGAGCAGTACTTC. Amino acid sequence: CASSWGLASSYEQYF.

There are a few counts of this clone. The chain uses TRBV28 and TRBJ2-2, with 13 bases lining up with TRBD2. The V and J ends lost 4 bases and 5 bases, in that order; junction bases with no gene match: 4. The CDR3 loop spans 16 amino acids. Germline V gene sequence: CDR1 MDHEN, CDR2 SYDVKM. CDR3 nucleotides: TGTGCCAGCAGTTCCGGGACTAGCGGGAAAACCGGGGAGCTGTTTTTT. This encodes CASSSGTSGKTGELFF.